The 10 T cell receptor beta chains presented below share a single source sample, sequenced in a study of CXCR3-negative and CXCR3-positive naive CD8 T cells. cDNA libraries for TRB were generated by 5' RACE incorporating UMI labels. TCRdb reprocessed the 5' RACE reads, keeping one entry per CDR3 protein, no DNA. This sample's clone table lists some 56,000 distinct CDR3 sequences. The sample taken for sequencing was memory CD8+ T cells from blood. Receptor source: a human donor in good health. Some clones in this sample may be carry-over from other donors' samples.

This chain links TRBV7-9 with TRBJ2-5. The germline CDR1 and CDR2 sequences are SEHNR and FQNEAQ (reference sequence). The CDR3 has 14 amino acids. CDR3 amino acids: CASRLAGVSETQYF.

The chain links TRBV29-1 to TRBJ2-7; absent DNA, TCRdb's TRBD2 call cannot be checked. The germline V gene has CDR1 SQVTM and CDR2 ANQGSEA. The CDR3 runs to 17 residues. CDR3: CSVEVRRRDLAGDEQYF.

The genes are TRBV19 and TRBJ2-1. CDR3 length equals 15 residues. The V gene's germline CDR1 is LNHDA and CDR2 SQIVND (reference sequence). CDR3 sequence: CASIRKVTDYNEQFF.

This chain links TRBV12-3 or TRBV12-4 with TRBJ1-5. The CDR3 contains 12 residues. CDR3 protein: CASSPANQPQHF.

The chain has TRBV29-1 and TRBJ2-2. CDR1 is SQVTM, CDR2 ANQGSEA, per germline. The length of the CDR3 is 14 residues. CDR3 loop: CSVALGELTGELFF.

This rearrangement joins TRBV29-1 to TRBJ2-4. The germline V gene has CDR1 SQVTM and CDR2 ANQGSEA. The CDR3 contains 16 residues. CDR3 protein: CSVGSSDRLAKNIQYF. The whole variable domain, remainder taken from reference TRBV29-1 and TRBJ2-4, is SAVISQKPSRDICQRGTSLTIQCQVDSQVTMMFWYRQQPGQSLTLIATANQGSEATYESGFVIDKFPISRPNLTFSTLTVSNMSPEDSSIYLCSVGSSDRLAKNIQYFGAGTRLSVL.

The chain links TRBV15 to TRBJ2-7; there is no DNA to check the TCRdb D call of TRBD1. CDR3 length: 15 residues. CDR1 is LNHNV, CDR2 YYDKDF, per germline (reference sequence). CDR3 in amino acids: CATSREGQGFDEQYF.

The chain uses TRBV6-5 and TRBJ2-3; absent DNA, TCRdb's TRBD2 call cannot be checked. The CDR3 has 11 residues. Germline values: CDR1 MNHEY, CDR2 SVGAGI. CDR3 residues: CASSGAGTTYF.

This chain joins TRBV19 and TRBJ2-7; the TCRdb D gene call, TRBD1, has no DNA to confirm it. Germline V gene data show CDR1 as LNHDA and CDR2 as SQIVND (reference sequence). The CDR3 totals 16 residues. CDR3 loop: CASSPGHLVASYEQYF.

The CDR3 here is CASSGMVGGPYEQYF. The chain couples TRBV7-2 to TRBJ2-7. The CDR3 runs 15 residues. The V gene's germline CDR1 is SGHTA and CDR2 FQGNSA.